The T cell receptor beta chain described here comes from a study of response to subunit inactivated influenza vaccine. On this clonotype itself: Its antigen is still unknown.

Study-wide results and limits: With each seasonal influenza vaccination, the authors suggested, few new T cells are recruited.

One entry per CDR3 protein, called by TCRdb with MiXCR from the RT-PCR reads. The table lists 650,000 to 800,000 distinct CDR3 sequences, about 15% of them singletons. The CDR3 length is 14 residues. The V end lost 8 bases, the J end lost 2 bases, and 16 bases lay between the germline ends. Germline V gene data show CDR1 as MNHGY and CDR2 as SAAAGT. The specimen comprised PBMCs from blood, sampled less than 15 days before vaccination. The rearrangement uses TRBV6-8 and TRBJ2-7, with D possibly being TRBD2 (5 bases). This TCR was recovered from a man aged 50 to 59 who received an inactivated influenza vaccine. The CDR3 nucleotides are TGTGCCAGCCATCTTCCGGGGTGGGCCTACGAGCAGTACTTC. Translated, it gives CASHLPGWAYEQYF.